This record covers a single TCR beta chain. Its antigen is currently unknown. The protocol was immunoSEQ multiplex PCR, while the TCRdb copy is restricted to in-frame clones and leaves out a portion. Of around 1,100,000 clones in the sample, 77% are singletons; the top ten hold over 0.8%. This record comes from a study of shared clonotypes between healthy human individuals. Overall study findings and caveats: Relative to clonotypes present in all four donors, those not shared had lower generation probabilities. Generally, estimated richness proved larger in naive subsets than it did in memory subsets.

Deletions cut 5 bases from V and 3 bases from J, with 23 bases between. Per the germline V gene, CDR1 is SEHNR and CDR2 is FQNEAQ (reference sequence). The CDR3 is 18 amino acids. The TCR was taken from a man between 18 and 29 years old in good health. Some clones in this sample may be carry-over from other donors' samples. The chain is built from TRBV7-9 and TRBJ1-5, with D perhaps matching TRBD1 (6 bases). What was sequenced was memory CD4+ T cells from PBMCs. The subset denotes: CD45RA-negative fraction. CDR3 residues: CASSGRGGGAFLNQPQHF. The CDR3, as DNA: TGTGCCAGCAGCGGGAGAGGTGGGGGGGCCTTTCTCAATCAGCCCCAGCATTTT. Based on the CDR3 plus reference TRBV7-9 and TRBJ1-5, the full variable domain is DTGVSQNPRHKITKRGQNVTFRCDPISEHNRLYWYRQTLGQGPEFLTYFQNEAQLEKSRLLSDRFSAERPKGSFSTLEIQRTEQGDSAMYLCASSGRGGGAFLNQPQHFGDGTRLSIL.